This T cell receptor beta chain was documented in a study of cytomegalovirus exposure and HLA in healthy donors. Study-wide results and limits: What TCR beta sequences reportedly achieved was accurate prediction of HLA-A and HLA-B alleles in most subjects. Most TCR sequences were uncommon, yet certain public TCRs appeared in many donors. There were reportedly fewer N-insertions in an Asian-associated ancestry cluster than the approximately 670-donor mean, in a later analysis. In a later analysis, at a false discovery rate of 0.05, about 15,000 TCR beta sequences were associated with HLA alleles.

The CDR3 has 15 residues. CDR1 and CDR2 from the germline V gene are SSHAT and FNYEAQ (reference sequence). Vbeta (60) and Jbeta (13) primers were used in the PCR. Assay: immunoSEQ multiplex PCR; the TCRdb copy retains only in-frame clones and omits some. The sample lists more than 150,000 clones; about 80% were seen once. This clone showed up just a few times. Its cognate antigen is unknown. One end of the junction does not line up with germline, which may come from a read error. The sample comprised PBMCs. This chain uses TRBV7-7 with TRBJ2-1; 10 bases match TRBD2. The TCR originated in a woman aged 25 to 45 in good health and CMV-seronegative. In DNA form, the CDR3 reads TGTGCTAGCAGCACGAGCGGGGGGGCCCACAATGAGCAGTTCTTC. It codes for CASSTSGGAHNEQFF.